This T cell receptor beta chain was profiled in a study of OX40 agonist ivuxolimab in advanced cancers. The wider study: At doses from 0.01 to 10 mg/kg, patients were given intravenous ivuxolimab every 2 weeks.

Worth noting for this clone: Its antigen is not known.

Study findings and constraints: On average, a greater number of expanded clones characterised CD8+ T cells relative to CD4+.

The length of the CDR3 is 13 residues. V was cut by 0 bases and J by 0 bases, with 3 bases left in between. Germline-derived CDR1 and CDR2 are GTSNPN and SVGIG (reference sequence). Sequencing used immunoSEQ multiplex PCR; TCRdb keeps in-frame clones, though not all of them. This sample has approximately 30,000 clones, with around 88% found just once. This TCR was sampled from an adult with an advanced solid tumor such as melanoma, head and neck, liver or kidney cancer. The chain uses TRBV30 and TRBJ2-1; no firm D call. The sample here was CD4+ or CD8+ T cells sorted from blood, taken in a trial of the OX40 agonist ivuxolimab. CDR3 protein: CAWSVGSYNEQFF. The CDR3 DNA reads TGTGCCTGGAGTGTGGGCTCCTACAATGAGCAGTTCTTC.